The T cell receptor beta chain described here comes from a study of sequential checkpoint blockade in melanoma. Germline CDR1 LNHDA, CDR2 SQIVND (reference sequence). The CDR3 length is 14 residues. Trimming removed 6 bases from V and 1 base from J; junction bases left unmatched: 4. The assay was immunoSEQ multiplex PCR, and TCRdb's table has in-frame clones only and misses some. In the table there are some 14,000 clones, 77% of which are singletons. Treatment described: randomized to nivolumab then ipilimumab (arm A) or the reverse (arm B). The material was CD8+ T cells sorted from blood (inferred from file names), obtained from a patient given nivolumab and ipilimumab in sequence. The chain uses TRBV19 and TRBJ2-7, with 9 nucleotides matching TRBD2. This receptor was identified in a human donor with melanoma. The CDR3 protein is CASSATSGSYEQYF. The CDR3 DNA follows: TGTGCCAGTAGCGCTACTAGCGGGTCCTACGAGCAGTACTTC. The full variable domain, in which reference TRBV19 and TRBJ2-7 provide the parts outside the CDR3, is DGGITQSPKYLFRKEGQNVTLSCEQNLNHDAMYWYRQDPGQGLRLIYYSQIVNDFQKGDIAEGYSVSREKKESFPLTVTSAQKNPTAFYLCASSATSGSYEQYFGPGTRLTVT.